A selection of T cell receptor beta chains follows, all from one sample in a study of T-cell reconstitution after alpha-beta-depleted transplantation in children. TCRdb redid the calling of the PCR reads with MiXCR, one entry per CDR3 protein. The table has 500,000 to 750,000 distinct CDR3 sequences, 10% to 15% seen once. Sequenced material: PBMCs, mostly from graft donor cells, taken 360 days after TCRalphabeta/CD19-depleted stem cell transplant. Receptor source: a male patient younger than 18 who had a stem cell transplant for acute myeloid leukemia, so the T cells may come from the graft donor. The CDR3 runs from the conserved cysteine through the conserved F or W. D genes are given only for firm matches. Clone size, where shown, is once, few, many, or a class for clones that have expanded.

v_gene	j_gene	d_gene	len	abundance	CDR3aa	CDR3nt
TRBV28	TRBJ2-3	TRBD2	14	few	CASSRLARTDTQYF	TGTGCCAGCAGTCGACTAGCGAGAACAGATACGCAGTATTTT
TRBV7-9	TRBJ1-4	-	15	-	CASSLPPRLNEKLFF	TGTGCCAGCAGCCTGCCCCCGAGGCTCAATGAAAAACTGTTTTTT
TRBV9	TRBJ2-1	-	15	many	CASSVVSGTYNEQFF	TGTGCCAGCAGCGTAGTTAGCGGCACCTACAATGAGCAGTTCTTC
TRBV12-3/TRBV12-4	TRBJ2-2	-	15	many	CASTLDREGTGELFF	TGTGCCAGCACCCTGGACAGGGAGGGCACCGGGGAGCTGTTTTTT
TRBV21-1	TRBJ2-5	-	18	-	CASSKVIRDPTDQETQYF	TGTGCCAGCAGCAAAGTAATTCGGGACCCCACGGATCAAGAGACCCAGTACTTC
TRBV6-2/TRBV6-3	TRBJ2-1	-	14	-	CASSYAGSYNEQFF	TGTGCCAGCAGCTACGCTGGCTCCTACAATGAGCAGTTCTTC
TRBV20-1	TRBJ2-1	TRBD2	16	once	CSARVAGGPPYNEQFF	TGCAGTGCTAGAGTGGCGGGAGGGCCCCCCTACAATGAGCAGTTCTTC
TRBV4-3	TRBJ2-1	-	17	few	CASSQEVPTDTTTEQFF	TGCGCCAGCAGCCAAGAAGTCCCGACTGATACTACAACTGAGCAGTTCTTC
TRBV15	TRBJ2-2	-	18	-	CATSRPRKKDTGTGELFF	TGTGCCACCAGCAGACCCCGGAAGAAGGACACGGGCACCGGGGAGCTGTTTTTT
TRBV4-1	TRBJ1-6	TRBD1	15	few	CASSPLGQGGSPLHF	TGCGCCAGCAGCCCTCTCGGACAGGGTGGATCACCCCTCCACTTT
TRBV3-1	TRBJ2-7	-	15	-	CASSQELLYSYEQYF	TGTGCCAGCAGCCAAGAGCTACTATATTCCTACGAGCAGTACTTC
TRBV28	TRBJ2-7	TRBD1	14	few	CASSFLGTDYEQYF	TGTGCCAGCAGTTTTCTGGGGACAGACTACGAGCAGTACTTC
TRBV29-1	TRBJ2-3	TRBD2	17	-	CSVEVPETSGRGDTQYF	TGCAGCGTTGAAGTCCCCGAAACTAGCGGGAGGGGAGATACGCAGTATTTT
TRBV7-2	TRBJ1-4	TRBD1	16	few	CASSRDRVRTNEKLFF	TGTGCCAGCAGCAGAGACAGGGTTCGGACTAATGAAAAACTGTTTTTT
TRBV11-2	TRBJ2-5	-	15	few	CASSLGPEPRETQYF	TGTGCCAGCAGCTTAGGTCCCGAGCCAAGGGAGACCCAGTACTTC
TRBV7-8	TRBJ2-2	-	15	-	CASSSRERNTGELFF	TGTGCCAGCAGCTCCAGGGAGCGGAACACCGGGGAGCTGTTTTTT
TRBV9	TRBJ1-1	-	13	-	CASNPAGDTEAFF	TGTGCCAGCAACCCCGCAGGGGACACTGAAGCTTTCTTT
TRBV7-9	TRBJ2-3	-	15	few	CASSPRSGVKDTQYF	TGTGCCAGCAGCCCCCGGTCCGGGGTTAAGGATACGCAGTATTTT
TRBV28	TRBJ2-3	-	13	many	CASIGGPADTQYF	TGTGCCAGCATTGGGGGGCCTGCAGATACGCAGTATTTT
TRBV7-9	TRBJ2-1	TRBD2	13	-	CASSAGLAGEQFF	TGTGCCAGCAGCGCGGGACTAGCAGGTGAGCAGTTCTTC
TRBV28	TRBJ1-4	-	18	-	CASSLPSSGVGRNEKLFF	TGTGCCAGCAGTTTACCTAGCAGTGGCGTGGGGCGTAATGAAAAACTGTTTTTT
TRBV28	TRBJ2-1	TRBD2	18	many	CASSIWAGLAGTGNEQFF	TGTGCCAGCAGTATCTGGGCCGGACTAGCGGGAACTGGCAATGAGCAGTTCTTC
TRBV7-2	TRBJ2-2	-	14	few	CASSPRIGSGELFF	TGTGCCAGCAGCCCTCGGATCGGGTCCGGGGAGCTGTTTTTT
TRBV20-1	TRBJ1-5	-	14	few	CSAVRAGALEPQHF	TGCAGTGCAGTGAGGGCCGGGGCGTTAGAGCCCCAGCATTTT
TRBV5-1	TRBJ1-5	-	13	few	CASSLVGEQPQHF	TGCGCCAGCAGCTTGGTGGGGGAACAGCCCCAGCATTTT
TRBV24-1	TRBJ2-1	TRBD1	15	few	CATSDWTGGHNEQFF	TGTGCCACCAGTGATTGGACAGGTGGACACAATGAGCAGTTCTTC
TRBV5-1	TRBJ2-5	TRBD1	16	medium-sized	CASSLVGTGHQETQYF	TGCGCCAGCAGCTTGGTGGGGACAGGGCACCAAGAGACCCAGTACTTC
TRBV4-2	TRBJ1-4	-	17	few	CASSLGIRTATNEKLFF	TGTGCCAGCAGCCTAGGGATACGGACCGCAACTAATGAAAAACTGTTTTTT
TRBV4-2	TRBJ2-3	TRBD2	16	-	CASSQSQTSDGDTQYF	TGTGCCAGCAGCCAATCTCAGACTAGCGATGGAGATACGCAGTATTTT
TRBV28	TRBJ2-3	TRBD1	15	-	CASSFGGQGPDTQYF	TGTGCCAGCAGTTTCGGGGGACAGGGACCAGATACGCAGTATTTT
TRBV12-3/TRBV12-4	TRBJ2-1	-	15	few	CASSLAQGGYNEQFF	TGTGCCAGCAGTTTAGCGCAAGGCGGATACAATGAGCAGTTCTTC
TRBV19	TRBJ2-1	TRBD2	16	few	CASNKPGLGSDNEQFF	TGTGCCAGTAATAAACCGGGACTAGGAAGCGACAATGAGCAGTTCTTC
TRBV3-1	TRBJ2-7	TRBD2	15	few	CASSKNSGLATEQYF	TGTGCCAGCAGCAAAAATTCGGGACTAGCGACGGAGCAGTACTTC
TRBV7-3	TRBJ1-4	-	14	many	CASSPTGWDEKLFF	TGTGCCAGCAGCCCCACGGGATGGGATGAAAAACTGTTTTTT
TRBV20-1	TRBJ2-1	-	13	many	CSARGEVGNEQFF	TGCAGTGCCAGGGGCGAGGTGGGGAATGAGCAGTTCTTC
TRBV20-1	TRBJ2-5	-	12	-	CSAVRGQETQYF	TGCAGTGCCGTCAGGGGCCAAGAGACCCAGTACTTC
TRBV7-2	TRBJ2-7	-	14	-	CASSLITASYEQYF	TGTGCCAGCAGCTTAATAACTGCTTCCTACGAGCAGTACTTC
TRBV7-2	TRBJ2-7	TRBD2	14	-	CASTLAGTVYEQYF	TGTGCCAGCACTCTAGCGGGTACGGTCTACGAGCAGTACTTC
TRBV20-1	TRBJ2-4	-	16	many	CSARDGQTLAKNIQYF	TGCAGTGCTAGAGACGGGCAGACCCTAGCCAAAAACATTCAGTACTTC
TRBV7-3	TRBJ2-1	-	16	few	CASSSLVKSANNEQFF	TGTGCCAGCAGCTCCCTGGTTAAGTCTGCGAACAATGAGCAGTTCTTC
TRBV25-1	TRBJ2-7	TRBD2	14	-	CASSVSGRGNEQYF	TGTGCCAGCAGTGTTAGCGGGAGGGGAAACGAGCAGTACTTC
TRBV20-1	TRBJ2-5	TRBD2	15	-	CSAILFVAGAGTQYF	TGCAGTGCAATTCTATTCGTAGCGGGAGCGGGGACCCAGTACTTC
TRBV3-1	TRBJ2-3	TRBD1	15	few	CASSQQGAFSDTQYF	TGTGCCAGCAGCCAACAGGGGGCGTTTTCAGATACGCAGTATTTT
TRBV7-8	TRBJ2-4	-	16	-	CASSSLGRLAKNIQYF	TGTGCCAGCAGCTCCTTGGGGCGACTAGCCAAAAACATTCAGTACTTC
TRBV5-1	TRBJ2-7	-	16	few	CASSPGEIPLSTEQYF	TGCGCCAGCAGCCCCGGAGAGATTCCCTTGTCTACAGAGCAGTACTTC
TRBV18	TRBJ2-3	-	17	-	CASSPSHRIPDTDTQYF	TGTGCCAGCTCACCGTCCCACCGGATCCCCGACACAGATACGCAGTATTTT
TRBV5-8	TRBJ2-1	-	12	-	CASRYVYNEQFF	TGTGCCAGCAGGTATGTCTACAATGAGCAGTTCTTC
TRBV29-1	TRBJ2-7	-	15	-	CSVGGLGGVPYEQYF	TGCAGCGTTGGGGGTCTCGGGGGAGTCCCCTACGAGCAGTACTTC